The rows below give T cell receptor beta chains drawn from one sample of a study of T cell repertoires in cytomegalovirus infection. TCRdb used MiXCR to reprocess the reads, holding one entry per CDR3 protein. The table includes about 250,000 distinct CDR3 sequences, roughly 12% detected once. The source material was PBMCs. Every receptor here comes from a human donor in good health (CMV status not recorded). Some clones in this sample may be carry-over from other donors' samples. CDR3s include the opening cysteine and the closing phenylalanine or tryptophan. The D gene is left open where the match is weak. Rows give clone size only sometimes, using once, few, many, or a class for an expanded clone.

j_gene,abundance,d_gene,v_gene,CDR3aa,CDR3nt
TRBJ2-2,few,-,TRBV29-1,CSVGNRENTGELFF,TGCAGCGTTGGTAACAGGGAGAACACCGGGGAGCTGTTTTTT
TRBJ2-3,many,-,TRBV7-2,CASSLAGGYGVTQYF,TGTGCCAGCAGCTTAGCAGGAGGCTATGGGGTTACGCAGTATTTT
TRBJ1-1,-,-,TRBV29-1,CSVESAGGTEAFF,TGCAGCGTTGAAAGTGCAGGAGGGACTGAAGCTTTCTTT
TRBJ2-7,-,-,TRBV25-1,CASSESGASYEQYF,TGTGCCAGCAGTGAATCCGGGGCCTCCTACGAGCAGTACTTC
TRBJ2-3,many,TRBD2,TRBV5-5,CASSLELAGAPDTQYF,TGTGCCAGCAGCTTGGAACTAGCGGGAGCCCCGGATACGCAGTATTTT
TRBJ2-1,many,TRBD2,TRBV7-6,CASSLARAGGGEQFF,TGTGCCAGCAGCTTAGCGAGGGCGGGGGGGGGTGAGCAGTTCTTC
TRBJ1-5,many,-,TRBV2,CASTREGPSNQPQHF,TGTGCCAGCACAAGGGAGGGGCCCTCCAATCAGCCCCAGCATTTT
TRBJ2-5,many,TRBD1,TRBV7-3,CASSPGTGKIETQYF,TGTGCCAGCAGCCCCGGGACAGGGAAGATAGAGACCCAGTACTTC
TRBJ2-7,few,TRBD2,TRBV4-2,CASSQGTSRSSYEQYF,TGTGCCAGCAGCCAGGGGACTAGCAGGTCCTCCTACGAGCAGTACTTC
TRBJ1-5,few,-,TRBV12-3/TRBV12-4,CASSLNNGNQPQHF,TGTGCCAGCAGTTTAAACAATGGCAATCAGCCCCAGCATTTT
TRBJ2-2,many,-,TRBV7-3,CASSPGGSGNTGELFF,TGTGCCAGCAGCCCCGGGGGTAGCGGGAACACCGGGGAGCTGTTTTTT
TRBJ1-6,many,-,TRBV7-6,CASSLAMDSPLHF,TGTGCCAGCAGCTTAGCGATGGATTCACCCCTCCACTTT
TRBJ2-2,-,-,TRBV14,CASSQEWASGELFF,TGTGCCAGCAGCCAAGAATGGGCATCCGGGGAGCTGTTTTTT
TRBJ2-7,many,-,TRBV27,CASDEQYF,TGTGCCAGCGACGAGCAGTACTTC
TRBJ2-5,-,-,TRBV4-2,CASSQGKGRGTQYF,TGTGCCAGCAGCCAAGGGAAAGGCAGGGGGACCCAGTACTTC
TRBJ1-1,-,TRBD1,TRBV7-9,CASSFQTGENTEAFF,TGTGCCAGCAGCTTCCAGACAGGGGAGAACACTGAAGCTTTCTTT